This T cell receptor (beta chain) was observed in a study of CXCR3-negative and CXCR3-positive naive CD8 T cells. In preparing the TRB cDNA libraries, 5' RACE with UMI labels was used. TCRdb reanalyzed the 5' RACE reads, giving one entry per CDR3 protein sequence and no DNA. This table lists roughly 6,900 distinct CDR3 sequences. About this clonotype itself: Antigen: not known.

The study's findings and limits: Surface CD5 looked about the same in the naive subsets, so the authors worked out TCR strength from TRB CDR3 properties. In CXCR3-positive naive cells, the TRB CDR3s were more hydrophobic than in CXCR3-negative naive cells. Similar TRBV-TRBJ usage characterized naive CXCR3-negative and CXCR3-positive cells; memory cells differed.

The sample consisted of naive CXCR3+ CD8+ T cells from blood. Subset described: CD45RO-CCR7+CD27+CD95- naive CD8+ T cells expressing CXCR3 (TNR3+). The source is a human donor in good health. Some clones in this sample may be carry-over from other donors' samples.

CDR3: CASSTLEVSYEQYF. The chain links TRBV28 to TRBJ2-7; the D gene TCRdb calls, TRBD2, cannot be checked with no DNA. Germline assignment: CDR1 MDHEN and CDR2 SYDVKM. The CDR3 covers 14 residues.